The entry that follows covers one T cell receptor beta chain sequence. The data were obtained in a study of shared clonotypes between healthy human individuals. The protocol was immunoSEQ multiplex PCR, while the TCRdb copy is restricted to in-frame clones and leaves out a portion. The sample has about 2.1 million clones, just over 90% seen once. Germline CDR1 reads SQVTM; CDR2 reads ANQGSEA. CDR3 length: 10 residues. Trimming stripped 4 bases from V and 7 bases from J, with 8 bases between. Terminally differentiated effector memory CD45RA+ cells were excluded from the naive CD8 cells, which were CD45RO-negative and positively selected for CCR7.

The TCR originated in a man younger than 35 in good health. Some clones in this sample may be carry-over from other donors' samples. The chain is built from TRBV29-1 and TRBJ2-7; perhaps TRBD1 as D (5 bases). The sample comprised naive CD8+ T cells from PBMCs. The CDR3 sequence: CSVATVEQYF. The CDR3 nucleotides are TGCAGCGTTGCGACAGTTGAGCAGTACTTC.